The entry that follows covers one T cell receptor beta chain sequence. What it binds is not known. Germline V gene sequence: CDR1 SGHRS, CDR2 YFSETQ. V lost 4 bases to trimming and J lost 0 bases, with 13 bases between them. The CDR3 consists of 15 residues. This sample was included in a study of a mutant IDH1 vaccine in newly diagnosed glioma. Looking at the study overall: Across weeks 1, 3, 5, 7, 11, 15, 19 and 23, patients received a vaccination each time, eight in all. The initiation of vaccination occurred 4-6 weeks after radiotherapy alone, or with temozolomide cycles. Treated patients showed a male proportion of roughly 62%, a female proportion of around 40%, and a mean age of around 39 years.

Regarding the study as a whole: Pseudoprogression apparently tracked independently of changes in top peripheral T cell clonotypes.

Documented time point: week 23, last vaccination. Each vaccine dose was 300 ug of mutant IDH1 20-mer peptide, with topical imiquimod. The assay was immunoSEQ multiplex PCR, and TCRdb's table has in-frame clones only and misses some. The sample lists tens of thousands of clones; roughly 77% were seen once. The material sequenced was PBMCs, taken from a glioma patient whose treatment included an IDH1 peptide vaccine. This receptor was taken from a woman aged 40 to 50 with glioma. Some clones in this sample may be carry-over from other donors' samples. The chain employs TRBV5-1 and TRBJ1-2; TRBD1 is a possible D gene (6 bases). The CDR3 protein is CASSRGDITNYGYTF. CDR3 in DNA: TGCGCCAGCAGCCGGGGGGACATTACTAACTATGGCTACACCTTC.